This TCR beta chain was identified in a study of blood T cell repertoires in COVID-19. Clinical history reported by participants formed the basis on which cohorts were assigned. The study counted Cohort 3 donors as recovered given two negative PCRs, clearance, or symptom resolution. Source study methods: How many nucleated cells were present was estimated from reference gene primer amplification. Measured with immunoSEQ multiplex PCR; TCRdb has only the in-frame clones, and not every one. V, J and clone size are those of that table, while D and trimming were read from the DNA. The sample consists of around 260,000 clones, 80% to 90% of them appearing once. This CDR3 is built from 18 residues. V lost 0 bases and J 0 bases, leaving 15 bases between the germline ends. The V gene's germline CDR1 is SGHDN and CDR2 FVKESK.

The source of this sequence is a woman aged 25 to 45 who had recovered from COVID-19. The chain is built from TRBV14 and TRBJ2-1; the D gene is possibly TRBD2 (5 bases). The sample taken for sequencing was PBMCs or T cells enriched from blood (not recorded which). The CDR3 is CASSQDLGFTSSYNEQFF. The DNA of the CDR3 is TGTGCCAGCAGCCAAGATCTTGGGTTTACTAGCTCCTACAATGAGCAGTTCTTC.